This TCR beta chain comes out of a study of blood T cell repertoires in COVID-19. About the study: Sample material is recorded as cDNA or gDNA derived from T cells, B-cell-depleted T cells, or PBMCs.

This clone has a handful of counts. The method was immunoSEQ multiplex PCR; TCRdb's version includes in-frame clones alone and lacks a portion of them. The repertoire holds about 37,000 clones, with over 75% as singletons. Seattle enrolled patients during active infection and tracked them longitudinally. Sequencing input: peripheral blood. The receptor was isolated from a man aged 65 to 85 with COVID-19, enrolled during active disease.

DNA for the CDR3: TGTGCCAGCAGCTTTTCGAACGGGGGGGATGCCTTAGGAGGCTACACCTTC. It encodes CASSFSNGGDALGGYTF. V usage is TRBV5-6 and J usage is TRBJ1-2; possible D gene TRBD1, 5 bases. Germline CDR1 and CDR2: SGHDT and YYEEEE. CDR3 length: 17 residues. V was shortened by 2 bases and J by 8 bases, with 25 bases between the two germline ends.